This T cell receptor beta chain was profiled in a study of monozygotic twins with inflammatory bowel disease. Study-level results: Immunosuppressive treatment differences may have increased patient repertoire variability.

Turning to this clonotype: Its antigen is not identified.

The V gene's germline CDR1 is SGHRS and CDR2 YFSETQ. The CDR3 totals 14 residues. Every TCR library used around 3,400 ng of total RNA. TCRdb reworked the 5' RACE reads into one entry per CDR3 protein, no DNA. This sample lists under 350,000 distinct CDR3 sequences; its ten largest clones have roughly 5.3%. The clonotype originates from a human donor with ulcerative colitis or Crohn's disease, or a healthy co-twin of an affected twin (not recorded which). The J gene is TRBJ2-2, the V gene TRBV5-1. Sequencing input: blood. CDR3 sequence: CASSLDPSLGELFF.